This entry concerns a single T cell receptor beta chain. The CDR3 spans 16 residues. Germline V gene data show CDR1 as MDHEN and CDR2 as SYDVKM. Trimming stripped 10 bases from V and 4 bases from J, with 25 bases between. This sample is part of a study of technical replicates of blood from a handful of donors. Assay used: immunoSEQ multiplex PCR; TCRdb lists only in-frame clones, some missing. The sample has tens of thousands of clones; roughly 94% are singletons. The sequenced sample was T cells isolated from PBMCs. The chain joins TRBV28 to TRBJ1-2; no clear D. The receptor was isolated from a human donor in good health. The CDR3, as DNA: TGTGCCACCTGGTCTACCTACTACGCATCCCTCTATGGCTACACCTTC. Translation gives CATWSTYYASLYGYTF.